The text below deals with one T cell receptor beta chain. Germline CDR1 and CDR2: MNHNS and SASEGT. The CDR3 runs 15 residues. Trimming removed 4 bases at V and 6 bases at J, with 17 bases between. The data were taken from a study of T cell changes during pregnancy in multiple sclerosis. The data were produced by immunoSEQ multiplex PCR, yet TCRdb's version contains in-frame clones alone and is incomplete. The sample lists 85,000 to 100,000 clones, 92% occurring once. The sequence derives from a female donor with multiple sclerosis, enrolled in a pregnancy study. This chain uses TRBV6-1 with TRBJ2-3, with D maybe TRBD1 (5 bases). Here the sequenced sample was peripheral blood, taken in the first trimester of pregnancy. DNA for the CDR3: TGTGCCAGCAGTGGTCGGAGCAGGGCTTGGGATACGCAGTATTTT. It yields the protein CASSGRSRAWDTQYF.